These 32 T cell receptor beta chains share one sample of origin, sequenced in a study of T cell changes during pregnancy in multiple sclerosis. Clones were sequenced by immunoSEQ multiplex PCR, and TCRdb holds only the in-frame ones, with some missing. The sample has about 40,000 clones; about 93% are singletons. This sample comprised CD4+ T cells from peripheral blood mononuclear cells, obtained in the third trimester of pregnancy. The receptors stem from a female donor with multiple sclerosis, enrolled in a pregnancy study.

The chain uses TRBV11-3 and TRBJ2-3, with TRBD2 matching 8 bases. This CDR3 is built from 15 residues. Germline V gene sequence: CDR1 SGHNT, CDR2 YENEEA. V was pared by 5 bases and J by 2 bases, with 6 bases of the junction left unmatched. The CDR3 nucleotides are TGTGCCAGCAGCCTAAGCGGGAGTTACACAGATACGCAGTATTTT. Protein sequence: CASSLSGSYTDTQYF.

V and J are TRBV7-9 and TRBJ2-1; TRBD2 agrees at 10 bases. The CDR3 runs to 15 residues. The trim removed 4 bases at V and 7 bases at J, leaving 7 bases unmatched. The germline gives CDR1 SEHNR, CDR2 FQNEAQ (reference sequence). The CDR3: CASSSRSGRANEQFF. DNA of the CDR3: TGTGCCAGCAGCTCCCGAAGCGGGAGGGCGAATGAGCAGTTCTTC. Based on the CDR3 plus reference TRBV7-9 and TRBJ2-1, the full variable domain is DTGVSQNPRHKITKRGQNVTFRCDPISEHNRLYWYRQTLGQGPEFLTYFQNEAQLEKSRLLSDRFSAERPKGSFSTLEIQRTEQGDSAMYLCASSSRSGRANEQFFGPGTRLTVL.

The chain is built from TRBV5-1 and TRBJ2-1; 8 bases are shared with TRBD2. The CDR3 is 15 residues long. J gave up 3 bases and V 4 bases, and 6 bases lay outside the gene matches. Germline V gene data show CDR1 as SGHRS and CDR2 as YFSETQ. This CDR3 is CASSGASGFYNEQFF. The CDR3 nucleotides are TGCGCCAGCAGCGGGGCTAGCGGGTTCTACAATGAGCAGTTCTTC.

The rearrangement joins TRBV4-1 to TRBJ2-3, with a possible D match to TRBD2 (6 bases). Trimming left V 0 bases short and J 9 bases short, with 16 bases between. CDR1 is MGHRA, CDR2 YSYEKL, per germline. The CDR3 covers 15 residues. DNA of the CDR3: TGCGCCAGCAGCCAAGATTCAGGGACTTTTCAGACGCAGTATTTT. This translates into CASSQDSGTFQTQYF.

The rearrangement uses TRBV19 and TRBJ1-5; 8 nucleotides agree with TRBD1. The CDR3 sequence is 14 residues long. V was clipped by 6 bases and J by 2 bases; unmatched bases: 3. Per germline, CDR1 LNHDA and CDR2 SQIVND (reference sequence). The CDR3 is CASSTGQGNQPQHF. The CDR3 DNA reads TGTGCCAGTAGCACGGGACAGGGCAATCAGCCCCAGCATTTT.

The CDR3 nucleotides read TGTGCCAGCAGCCCCTTCGCCGCTAGCGGGAGAGGAGGGGAGACCCAGTACTTC. Protein sequence: CASSPFAASGRGGETQYF. The chain combines TRBV4-2 with TRBJ2-5; 10 bases agree with TRBD2. The CDR3 has 18 amino acids. Germline CDR1 is LGHNA and CDR2 is YNFKEQ. V lost 4 bases to trimming and J lost 5 bases; unmatched junction nucleotides: 16.

The gene calls are TRBV29-1 and TRBJ1-4; D remains unclear. The CDR3 covers 13 residues. Germline V gene data show CDR1 as SQVTM and CDR2 as ANQGSEA. The V end was cut by 4 bases, the J end by 0 bases, with 6 bases between. The CDR3 spells CSVGQSTNEKLFF. For the CDR3, the DNA is TGCAGCGTTGGGCAGTCAACTAATGAAAAACTGTTTTTT.

The chain couples TRBV5-4 to TRBJ1-3; D is perhaps TRBD1 (5 bases). The V and J ends lost 6 bases and 4 bases respectively, with 8 bases between them. Looked up from germline, CDR1 is SGHNT and CDR2 is YYREEE (reference sequence). The CDR3 is made up of 12 amino acids. The CDR3 loop is CASTSGGNTIYF. The CDR3 DNA reads as TGTGCCAGCACTTCAGGGGGAAACACCATATATTTT. The whole variable domain, remainder taken from reference TRBV5-4 and TRBJ1-3, is ETGVTQSPTHLIKTRGQQVTLRCSSQSGHNTVSWYQQALGQGPQFIFQYYREEENGRGNFPPRFSGLQFPNYSSELNVNALELDDSALYLCASTSGGNTIYFGEGSWLTVV.

J is TRBJ1-2 and V is TRBV5-1; D is perhaps TRBD1 (6 bases). CDR3 length equals 13 residues. CDR1 is SGHRS and CDR2 is YFSETQ in the germline V gene. V lost 0 bases and J lost 4, with 7 bases in between. CDR3 DNA sequence: TGCGCCAGCAGCTTGGAGGGGGTCTATGGCTACACCTTC. This gives the protein CASSLEGVYGYTF.

V and J are TRBV2 and TRBJ2-2; 7 positions agree with TRBD1. The CDR3 covers 15 residues. Trimming cost V 4 bases and J 5 bases; bases outside gene matches: 7. Germline CDR1 SNHLY, CDR2 FYNNEI. CDR3 DNA sequence: TGTGCCAGCAGTGCGACAGGGTCGAGTACCGGGGAGCTGTTTTTT. Protein product: CASSATGSSTGELFF.

This sequence joins TRBV2 and TRBJ2-2; 11 bases match TRBD2. Germline assignment: CDR1 SNHLY and CDR2 FYNNEI. V was clipped by 2 bases and J by 6 bases; unmatched bases: 8. The CDR3 runs to 17 residues. The CDR3 DNA follows: TGTGCCAGCAGTGAATGGTTAGCGGGAGGGTTGGCCGGGGAGCTGTTTTTT. As protein: CASSEWLAGGLAGELFF.

This chain joins TRBV7-3 and TRBJ2-3; 13 nucleotides line up with TRBD2. V dropped 5 bases and J dropped 5; count of bases not matched to a gene: 10. This CDR3 is 17 amino acids long. Germline CDR1 reads SGHTA; CDR2 reads FQGTGA. The CDR3 loop is CASSQGRTSGSGDTQYF. The CDR3 DNA follows: TGTGCCAGCAGCCAGGGGCGGACTAGCGGGAGCGGAGATACGCAGTATTTT.

The J gene is TRBJ2-1, the V gene TRBV9, with 9 positions matching TRBD2. V was pared by 4 bases and J by 0 bases, with 17 bases of the junction left unmatched. Germline CDR1 SGDLS, CDR2 YYNGEE. This CDR3 has 20 amino acids. The CDR3 loop reads CASSPRGGLASMSSYNEQFF. The CDR3 region has the DNA TGTGCCAGCAGCCCCCGGGGAGGACTAGCGTCTATGAGCTCCTACAATGAGCAGTTCTTC.

V usage is TRBV18 and J usage is TRBJ2-4; 7 bases align to TRBD1. The V segment lost 5 bases and the J segment 1 base; nucleotides outside the gene matches: 2. The CDR3 is made up of 14 amino acids. CDR1 and CDR2 (germline): KGHSH, LQKENI. The CDR3 loop reads CASSSTGAKNIQYF. The CDR3 DNA follows: TGTGCCAGCTCATCGACAGGGGCCAAAAACATTCAGTACTTC.

The rearrangement uses TRBV5-1 and TRBJ2-3; 7 bases fit TRBD2. V dropped 4 bases and J dropped 2; count of bases not matched to a gene: 4. The length of the CDR3 is 14 residues. Germline CDR1 and CDR2: SGHRS and YFSETQ. CDR3 protein: CASSPGGYTDTQYF. CDR3 DNA sequence: TGCGCCAGCAGCCCGGGGGGATACACAGATACGCAGTATTTT.

The chain joins TRBV30 to TRBJ1-2; D perhaps matches TRBD1 (6 bases). This CDR3 has 13 amino acids. CDR1 and CDR2 from the germline V gene are GTSNPN and SVGIG (reference sequence). V lost 0 bases, J lost 8 bases, and 13 bases lay in between. CDR3 DNA sequence: TGTGCCTGGAGTGTACGGGGGGCGCTCGGCTACACCTTC. As protein: CAWSVRGALGYTF. The whole variable domain, remainder taken from reference TRBV30 and TRBJ1-2, is SQTIHQWPATLVQPVGSPLSLECTVEGTSNPNLYWYRQAAGRGLQLLFYSVGIGQISSEVPQNLSASRPQDRQFILSSKKLLLSDSGFYLCAWSVRGALGYTFGSGTRLTVV.

V usage is TRBV10-3 and J usage is TRBJ1-1; TRBD1 agrees at 8 bases. The junction had 5 bases not matched to a gene; V was cut back by 4 bases and J by 1 base. Germline CDR1 ENHRY, CDR2 SYGVKD. The CDR3 covers 15 residues. CDR3 sequence reads: CAISGPTGANTEAFF. The CDR3 DNA reads as TGTGCCATCAGTGGGCCGACAGGGGCGAACACTGAAGCTTTCTTT.

The rearrangement uses TRBV11-2 and TRBJ2-1; tentatively, D is TRBD2 (6 bases). V lost 4 bases and J 12 bases, leaving 25 bases between the germline ends. The CDR3 is made up of 16 amino acids. Germline CDR1 is SGHAT and CDR2 is FQNNGV. The CDR3, as DNA: TGTGCCAGCAGCTCCCAAAGTGGGCGGGGCCTGGGGGGGCAGTTCTTC. Its translation is CASSSQSGRGLGGQFF.

This clone showed up just a few times. The V call is TRBV10-3, the J call TRBJ1-5; 10 bases are shared with TRBD1. CDR1 ENHRY and CDR2 SYGVKD come from the germline V gene. The V and J ends lost 0 bases and 6 bases, in that order; junction bases with no gene match: 2. This CDR3 region has 15 residues. This CDR3 reads CAISESTGGGQPQHF. CDR3 nucleotide sequence: TGTGCCATCAGTGAGTCGACAGGGGGCGGTCAGCCCCAGCATTTT.

The V call is TRBV19, the J call TRBJ2-2; unclear D gene. The V end lost 3 bases, the J end lost 2 bases, and 10 bases lay between the germline ends. CDR1 is LNHDA, CDR2 SQIVND, per germline (reference sequence). The CDR3 sequence is 15 residues long. CDR3 in amino acids: CASSIQVFNTGELFF. As DNA, the CDR3 is TGTGCCAGTAGTATCCAGGTATTTAACACCGGGGAGCTGTTTTTT.

V and J are TRBV5-1 and TRBJ2-2, with 13 bases identical to TRBD2. Germline CDR1 is SGHRS and CDR2 is YFSETQ. V gave up 4 bases and J gave up 2 bases; unmatched junction bases: 2. This CDR3 spans 16 amino acids. The CDR3 region is CASSGGLAGNTGELFF. CDR3 bases: TGCGCCAGCAGCGGGGGACTAGCGGGAAACACCGGGGAGCTGTTTTTT.

The gene calls are TRBV7-9 and TRBJ2-7; TRBD2 might be the D (6 bases). Germline V lookup: CDR1 SEHNR, CDR2 FQNEAQ (reference sequence). Trimming shortened V by 1 base and J by 5 bases, and 12 bases separated the two germline ends. The CDR3 extends over 14 amino acids. The chain's CDR3 is CASSLVGSTNEQYF. The CDR3 DNA sequence: TGTGCCAGCAGCTTAGTCGGGAGTACCAACGAGCAGTACTTC.

V gene TRBV19 combines with J gene TRBJ1-1; 9 positions agree with TRBD1. The V segment lost 5 bases and the J segment 4 bases; nucleotides outside the gene matches: 8. CDR3 length: 15 amino acids. Germline-derived CDR1 and CDR2 are LNHDA and SQIVND (reference sequence). In DNA form, the CDR3 reads TGTGCCAGTAGTGTGACCACAGGGGGCTTCACTGAAGCTTTCTTT. Translation gives CASSVTTGGFTEAFF.

The chain has TRBV28 and TRBJ1-4, with TRBD1 as a possible D gene (5 bases). The CDR3 is 10 residues long. Trimming left V 10 bases short and J 8 bases short, with 8 bases between. Germline values: CDR1 MDHEN, CDR2 SYDVKM. CDR3 sequence: CAIWGEKLFF. The CDR3 region has the DNA TGTGCCATCTGGGGCGAAAAACTGTTTTTT.

This CDR3 is CAIKNRGTNTEAFF. The CDR3 nucleotides are TGTGCCATAAAAAACAGGGGAACGAACACTGAAGCTTTCTTT. The chain employs TRBV19 and TRBJ1-1; 7 bases agree with TRBD1. This CDR3 is 14 amino acids long. With 10 bases clipped from V and 1 base from J, the junction kept 9 bases outside the gene matches. CDR1 and CDR2 (germline): LNHDA, SQIVND (reference sequence).

The chain combines TRBV18 with TRBJ2-7; no firm D call. This CDR3 is built from 13 residues. V lost 4 bases to trimming and J lost 0 bases, with 7 bases between them. From germline, CDR1 is KGHSH and CDR2 LQKENI. The DNA of the CDR3 is TGTGCCAGCTCACAGGCGGTCTCCTACGAGCAGTACTTC. This codes for CASSQAVSYEQYF.

The gene calls are TRBV6-4 and TRBJ2-1; 7 positions match TRBD2. Germline CDR1 MRHNA, CDR2 SNTAGT. This CDR3 is built from 17 residues. V shed 0 bases, J shed 0 bases, and the junction held 5 bases outside the gene matches. Here the CDR3 DNA reads TGTGCCAGCAGTGACTCGGCTAGCGGTTCCTCCTACAATGAGCAGTTCTTC. Protein: CASSDSASGSSYNEQFF.

This clone showed up just a few times. The J gene is TRBJ1-4, the V gene TRBV11-2; 8 nucleotides align to TRBD1. The CDR3 consists of 14 residues. The V gene's germline CDR1 is SGHAT and CDR2 FQNNGV. J gave up 5 bases and V 5 bases, and 4 bases lay outside the gene matches. CDR3: CASSEQGVNEKLFF. CDR3 DNA: TGTGCCAGCAGCGAACAGGGGGTGAATGAAAAACTGTTTTTT.

The sample holds one count of this clone. This chain uses TRBV2 with TRBJ2-2; TRBD2 aligns across 7 bases. Germline CDR1 and CDR2: SNHLY and FYNNEI. The CDR3 contains 13 residues. V was clipped by 6 bases and J by 6 bases; unmatched bases: 4. This CDR3 is CASSGRLAGELFF. CDR3 nucleotide sequence: TGTGCCAGCAGCGGGAGGCTGGCCGGGGAGCTGTTTTTT.

The V call is TRBV7-9, the J call TRBJ1-2, with 11 positions matching TRBD1. The V gene end was trimmed by 3 bases and the J gene end by 6 bases; junction bases not matched to a gene: 6. The germline gives CDR1 SEHNR, CDR2 FQNEAQ (reference sequence). CDR3 length: 15 residues. Here the CDR3 DNA reads TGTGCCAGCAGCTTCATTGGACAGGGGGCGAATGGCTACACCTTC. Amino acids: CASSFIGQGANGYTF.

The V gene is TRBV27, the J gene TRBJ2-1, with 8 positions matching TRBD2. Germline V gene sequence: CDR1 MNHEY, CDR2 SMNVEV (reference sequence). J gave up 0 bases and V 6 bases, and 7 bases lay outside the gene matches. This CDR3 has 16 amino acids. The CDR3 DNA reads as TGTGCCAGCAGGGCGACTAGCGCTAGCTCCTACAATGAGCAGTTCTTC. Translation: CASRATSASSYNEQFF.

The CDR3 loop reads CASSRGGQETQYF. The DNA for the CDR3 is TGTGCCAGCAGCCGCGGGGGCCAAGAGACCCAGTACTTC. This chain uses TRBV7-2 with TRBJ2-5; 7 bases are a match to TRBD2. The CDR3 is 13 residues long. The J segment lost 1 base and the V segment lost 5 bases, leaving 1 base of the junction unmatched. The germline gives CDR1 SGHTA, CDR2 FQGNSA.